This TCR beta chain is from a study of T cell repertoires in cytomegalovirus infection. The table lists this clonotype with many counts. TCRdb independently ran MiXCR on the reads; one entry per CDR3 protein. The sample contains more than 200,000 distinct CDR3 sequences, 9.1% of which appear only once. The specimen was PBMCs. This TCR came from a human donor in good health (CMV status not recorded). Some clones in this sample may be carry-over from other donors' samples.

CDR3 DNA sequence: TGTGCCAGCAGGGACGATAGCAATCAGCCCCAGCATTTT. Translating it yields CASRDDSNQPQHF. The chain uses TRBV6-5 and TRBJ1-5; no clear D gene. The V end lost 6 bases, the J end lost 0 bases, and 6 bases lay between the germline ends. The germline V gene encodes CDR1 MNHEY and CDR2 SVGAGI. The CDR3 runs 13 residues.